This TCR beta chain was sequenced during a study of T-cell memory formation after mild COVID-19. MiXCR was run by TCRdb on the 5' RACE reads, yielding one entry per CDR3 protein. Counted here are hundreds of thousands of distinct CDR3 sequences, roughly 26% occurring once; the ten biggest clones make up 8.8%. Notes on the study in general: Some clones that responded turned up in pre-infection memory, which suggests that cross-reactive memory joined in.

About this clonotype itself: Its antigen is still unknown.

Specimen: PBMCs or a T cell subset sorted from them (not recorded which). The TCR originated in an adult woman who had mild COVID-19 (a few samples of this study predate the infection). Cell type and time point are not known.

CDR3 loop: CASRTGVNTEAFF. The CDR3 region has the DNA TGTGCCAGCAGGACGGGGGTGAACACTGAAGCTTTCTTT. V gene TRBV6-1 combines with J gene TRBJ1-1; D perhaps matches TRBD1 (5 bases). V gave up 6 bases and J gave up 0 bases, with 8 bases separating them. Germline V gives CDR1 MNHNS, CDR2 SASEGT. The length of the CDR3 is 13 residues.